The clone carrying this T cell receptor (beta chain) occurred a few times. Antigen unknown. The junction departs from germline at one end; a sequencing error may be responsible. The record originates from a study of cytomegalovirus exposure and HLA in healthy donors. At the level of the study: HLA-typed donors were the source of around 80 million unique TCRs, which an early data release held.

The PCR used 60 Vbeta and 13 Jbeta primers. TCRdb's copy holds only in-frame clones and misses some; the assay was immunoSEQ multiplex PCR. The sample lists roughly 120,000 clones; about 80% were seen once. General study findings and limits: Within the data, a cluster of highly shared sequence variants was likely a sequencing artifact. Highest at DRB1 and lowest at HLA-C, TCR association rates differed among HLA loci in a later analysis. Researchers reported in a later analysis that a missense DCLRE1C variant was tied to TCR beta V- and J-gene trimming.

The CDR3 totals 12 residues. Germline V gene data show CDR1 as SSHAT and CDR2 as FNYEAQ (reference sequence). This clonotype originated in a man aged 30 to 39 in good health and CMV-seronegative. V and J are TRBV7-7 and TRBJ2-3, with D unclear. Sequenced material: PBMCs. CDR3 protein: CASSPSPDTQYF. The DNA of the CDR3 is TGTGCTAGCAGTCCCTCCCCAGATACGCAGTATTTT.